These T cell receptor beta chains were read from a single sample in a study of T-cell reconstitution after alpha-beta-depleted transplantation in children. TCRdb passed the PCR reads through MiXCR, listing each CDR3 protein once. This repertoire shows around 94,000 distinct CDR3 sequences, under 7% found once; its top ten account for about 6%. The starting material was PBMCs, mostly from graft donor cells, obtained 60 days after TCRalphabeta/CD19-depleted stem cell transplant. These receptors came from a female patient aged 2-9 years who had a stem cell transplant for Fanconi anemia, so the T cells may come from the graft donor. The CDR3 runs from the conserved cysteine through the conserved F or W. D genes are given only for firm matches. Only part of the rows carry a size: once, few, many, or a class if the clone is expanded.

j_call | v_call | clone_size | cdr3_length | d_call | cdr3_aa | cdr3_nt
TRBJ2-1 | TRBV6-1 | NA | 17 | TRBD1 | CASRAHQQGARGNEQFF | TGTGCCAGCAGGGCCCACCAACAGGGGGCGCGGGGCAATGAGCAGTTCTTC
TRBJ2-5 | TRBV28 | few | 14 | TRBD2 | CASSYPSGQETQYF | TGTGCCAGCAGTTACCCTAGCGGTCAAGAGACCCAGTACTTC
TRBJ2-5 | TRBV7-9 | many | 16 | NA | CASSLGVGGKQETQYF | TGTGCCAGCAGCTTAGGGGTCGGCGGGAAACAAGAGACCCAGTACTTC
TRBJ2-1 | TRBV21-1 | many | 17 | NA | CASSKDPGGPTYNEQFF | TGTGCCAGCAGCAAAGATCCCGGGGGGCCTACCTACAATGAGCAGTTCTTC
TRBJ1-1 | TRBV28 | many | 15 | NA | CASSSRGERRTEAFF | TGTGCCAGCAGTTCTCGGGGGGAACGGCGGACTGAAGCTTTCTTT
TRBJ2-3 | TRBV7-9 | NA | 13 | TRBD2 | CASSREVTDTQYF | TGTGCCAGCAGCCGGGAGGTGACAGATACGCAGTATTTT
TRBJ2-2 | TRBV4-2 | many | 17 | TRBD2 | CASSQGLAGSYTGELFF | TGTGCCAGCAGCCAAGGACTAGCGGGATCGTACACCGGGGAGCTGTTTTTT
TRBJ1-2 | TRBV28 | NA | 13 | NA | CASSNGPPYGYTF | TGTGCCAGCAGTAACGGGCCTCCCTATGGCTACACCTTC
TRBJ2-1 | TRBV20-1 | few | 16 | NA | CSAITPVLGSYNEQFF | TGCAGTGCTATTACGCCGGTACTAGGCTCCTACAATGAGCAGTTCTTC
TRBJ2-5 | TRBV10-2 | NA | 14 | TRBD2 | CASSSSGAEETQYF | TGCGCCAGCAGTTCCAGCGGGGCTGAAGAGACCCAGTACTTC
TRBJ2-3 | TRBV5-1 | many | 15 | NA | CASSFVGGPTDTQYF | TGCGCCAGCAGCTTTGTCGGGGGCCCGACAGATACGCAGTATTTT
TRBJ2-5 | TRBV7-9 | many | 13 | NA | CASSLGPGETQYF | TGTGCCAGCAGCTTAGGCCCTGGGGAGACCCAGTACTTC
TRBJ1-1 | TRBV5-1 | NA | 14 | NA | CASSLEHMNTEAFF | TGCGCCAGCAGCTTGGAACATATGAACACTGAAGCTTTCTTT
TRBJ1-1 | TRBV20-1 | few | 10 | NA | CGGTYTEAFF | TGCGGGGGAACTTACACTGAAGCTTTCTTT
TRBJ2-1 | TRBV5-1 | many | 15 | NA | CASSLAARHYNEQFF | TGCGCCAGCAGCTTGGCCGCTAGACACTACAATGAGCAGTTCTTC
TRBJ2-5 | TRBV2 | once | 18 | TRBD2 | CACSLPGLAGYSQETQYF | TGTGCCTGCAGTCTTCCTGGACTAGCGGGGTACTCACAAGAGACCCAGTACTTC
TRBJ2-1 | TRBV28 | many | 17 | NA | CASSKKDTGSYGRRRFF | TGTGCCAGCAGTAAAAAAGATACCGGGTCCTACGGCCGGAGGCGGTTCTTC
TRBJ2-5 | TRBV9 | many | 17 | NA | CASSLTRGTDLRETQYF | TGTGCCAGCAGCCTTACACGGGGCACTGACCTAAGAGAGACCCAGTACTTC
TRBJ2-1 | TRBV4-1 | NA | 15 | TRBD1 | CASSHGQGVFNEQFF | TGCGCCAGCAGCCATGGACAGGGGGTGTTCAATGAGCAGTTCTTC
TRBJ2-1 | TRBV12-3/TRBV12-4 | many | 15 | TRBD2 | CASRPSGEAYNEQFF | TGTGCCAGCAGACCTAGCGGGGAGGCCTACAATGAGCAGTTCTTC
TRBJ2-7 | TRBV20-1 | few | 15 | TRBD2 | CSARDPLADPYEQYF | TGCAGTGCTAGAGACCCTCTAGCGGACCCTTACGAGCAGTACTTC
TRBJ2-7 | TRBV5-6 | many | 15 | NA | CASSRRYRAVYEQYF | TGTGCCAGCAGCCGGCGGTACAGGGCCGTTTACGAGCAGTACTTC
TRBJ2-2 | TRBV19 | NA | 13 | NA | CASSARGVGELFF | TGTGCCAGTAGTGCGAGGGGTGTCGGGGAGCTGTTTTTT
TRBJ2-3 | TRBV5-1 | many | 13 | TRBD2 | CASTSGSTDTQYF | TGCGCCAGCACTAGCGGCAGCACAGATACGCAGTATTTT
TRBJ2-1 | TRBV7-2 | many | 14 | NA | CASSLAGIYNEQFF | TGTGCCAGCAGCTTAGCGGGGATATACAATGAGCAGTTCTTC
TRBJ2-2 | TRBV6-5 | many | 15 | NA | CASSSGVNSGGELFF | TGTGCCAGCAGTTCGGGTGTGAATTCGGGCGGGGAGCTGTTTTTT